Below are 19 T cell receptor beta chains sequenced from a single sample in a study of blood T cell repertoires in COVID-19. Data came from immunoSEQ multiplex PCR; TCRdb stores just in-frame clones and leaves some out. This table has a few hundred thousand clones, 75% to 85% appearing once. The sequenced sample was peripheral blood. Every receptor here comes from a woman aged 40 to 55 who had recovered from COVID-19.

The gene calls are TRBV9 and TRBJ2-5; TRBD2 matches 10 bases. Trimming at V came to 3 bases and at J to 2 bases, leaving 7 bases not matched to a gene. Germline CDR1 SGDLS, CDR2 YYNGEE. The CDR3 spans 16 residues. CDR3 DNA sequence: TGTGCCAGCAGCGCCGGACTAGCGGATTTTCAAGAGACCCAGTACTTC. Residues: CASSAGLADFQETQYF.

The J gene is TRBJ2-1, the V gene TRBV7-9; 7 bases agree with TRBD1. J gave up 8 bases and V 1 base, and 8 bases lay outside the gene matches. Germline assignment: CDR1 SEHNR and CDR2 FQNEAQ (reference sequence). The CDR3 contains 15 residues. In nucleotides, the CDR3 is TGTGCCAGCAGCTTAGTTGGGACAGTCGTCGATGAGCAGTTCTTC. This translates into CASSLVGTVVDEQFF.

The rearrangement uses TRBV2 and TRBJ1-6; TRBD1 matches at 8 bases. The CDR3 spans 13 residues. Losses at the gene ends were 8 bases for V and 9 bases for J; bases not matched to a gene: 6. Germline V gives CDR1 SNHLY, CDR2 FYNNEI. CDR3 nucleotide sequence: TGTGCCAGCCGACAGGGGACGTTTTCACCCCTCCACTTT. Its translation is CASRQGTFSPLHF.

The CDR3 bases are TGCGCCACCCGGACTGACACAGATACGCAGTATTTT. Residues: CATRTDTDTQYF. This chain connects TRBV10-2 to TRBJ2-3; D might be TRBD2 (5 bases). Trimming removed 10 bases from V and 2 bases from J, with 10 bases in between. This CDR3 spans 12 amino acids. Per germline, CDR1 WSHSY and CDR2 SAAADI.

The chain combines TRBV10-3 with TRBJ2-7; 9 bases are shared with TRBD1. The germline CDR1 and CDR2 sequences are ENHRY and SYGVKD. V lost 3 bases and J lost 4; bases outside the gene matches: 7. This CDR3 has 15 amino acids. The CDR3 region has the DNA TGTGCCATCAGTGACCGGACAGGGGCCGCTTACGAGCAGTACTTC. Its translation: CAISDRTGAAYEQYF.

The chain has TRBV12-3 or TRBV12-4 and TRBJ1-2; TRBD1 matches at 8 bases. The CDR3 extends over 13 amino acids. V lost 5 bases to trimming and J lost 5 bases; unmatched junction nucleotides: 4. CDR3 in DNA: TGTGCCAGCAGTGAACAGGGGGTATATGGCTACACCTTC. Protein sequence: CASSEQGVYGYTF.

The chain recombines TRBV11-1 with TRBJ2-2; TRBD2 is a possible D gene (7 bases). The ends were cut back, 6 bases at V and 0 bases at J, with 11 bases in the middle. CDR3 length: 15 amino acids. Germline V gives CDR1 SGHAT, CDR2 FQDESV (reference sequence). For the CDR3, the DNA is TGTGCCAGCAGAGGGGGGGGAACGAACACCGGGGAGCTGTTTTTT. It specifies CASRGGGTNTGELFF. Using reference TRBV11-1 and TRBJ2-2 for the parts outside the CDR3, the full variable domain is EAEVAQSPRYKITEKSQAVAFWCDPISGHATLYWYRQILGQGPELLVQFQDESVVDDSQLPKDRFSAERLKGVDSTLKIQPAELGDSAMYLCASRGGGTNTGELFFGEGSRLTVL.

The chain couples TRBV4-1 to TRBJ2-3; 14 nucleotides align to TRBD2. The germline gives CDR1 MGHRA, CDR2 YSYEKL. The CDR3 is 20 amino acids. V dropped 4 bases and J dropped 0; count of bases not matched to a gene: 12. CDR3 sequence (DNA): TGCGCCAGCAGCCGCCACGGACTAGCGGGGGGACTACTTAGCACAGATACGCAGTATTTT. It yields the protein CASSRHGLAGGLLSTDTQYF.

The DNA for the CDR3 is TGTGCCAGCAACATCCTTGGACTCCTCGGAAAGGACGAGCAGTACTTC. The encoded protein is CASNILGLLGKDEQYF. The rearrangement links TRBV5-5 to TRBJ2-7; D possibly corresponds to TRBD2 (5 bases). The V end was cut by 6 bases, the J end by 5 bases, with 24 bases between. Germline V gene lookup returns CDR1 SGHKS and CDR2 YYEKEE (reference sequence). The CDR3 runs to 16 residues. The complete variable domain, with remaining parts taken from reference TRBV5-5 and TRBJ2-7, reads DAGVTQSPTHLIKTRGQQVTLRCSPISGHKSVSWYQQVLGQGPQFIFQYYEKEERGRGNFPDRFSARQFPNYSSELNVNALLLGDSALYLCASNILGLLGKDEQYFGPGTRLTVT.

The chain employs TRBV4-2 and TRBJ2-3; 13 bases map to TRBD2. Germline assignment: CDR1 LGHNA and CDR2 YNFKEQ. Trimming removed 3 bases from V and 3 bases from J; junction bases left unmatched: 18. The CDR3 covers 21 residues. The DNA of the CDR3 is TGTGCCAGCAGCCAGGAACGACTAGCGGGGGGACCCATTATACATACAGATACGCAGTATTTT. Encoded protein: CASSQERLAGGPIIHTDTQYF.

This clone has just a few counts. The chain combines TRBV9 with TRBJ1-1; 9 bases fit TRBD1. Trimming removed 0 bases from V and 5 bases from J; junction bases left unmatched: 5. The germline V gene encodes CDR1 SGDLS and CDR2 YYNGEE. This CDR3 spans 15 amino acids. Written as DNA, the CDR3 is TGTGCCAGCAGCGTAGGGGACAGGGAAGGAACTGAAGCTTTCTTT. This sequence encodes CASSVGDREGTEAFF.

This chain joins TRBV4-3 and TRBJ1-3, with D possibly matching TRBD1 (5 bases). The CDR3 is 16 amino acids. Germline V lookup: CDR1 LGHNA, CDR2 YSLEER. Trimming cost V 1 base and J 2 bases, with 12 bases left between them. CDR3 DNA: TGCGCCAGCAGCCAAGTGTTCTCGGGGGCTGGAAACACCATATATTTT. The encoded protein is CASSQVFSGAGNTIYF.

The rearrangement uses TRBV5-1 and TRBJ2-5, with 11 nucleotides matching TRBD1. V lost 4 bases to trimming and J lost 6 bases; unmatched junction nucleotides: 5. This CDR3 is 14 amino acids long. Germline V gene lookup returns CDR1 SGHRS and CDR2 YFSETQ. CDR3 loop: CASSPGTGGQTQYF. The CDR3 DNA follows: TGCGCCAGCAGCCCTGGGACAGGGGGACAGACCCAGTACTTC.

The J gene is TRBJ1-5, the V gene TRBV7-2; 7 nucleotides match TRBD1. The CDR3 runs to 14 residues. The V gene end was trimmed by 6 bases and the J gene end by 6 bases; junction bases not matched to a gene: 8. Germline CDR1 is SGHTA and CDR2 is FQGNSA. The CDR3 nucleotides read TGTGCCAGCAGAGACAGGGAACCCAGTCAGCCCCAGCATTTT. Its translation is CASRDREPSQPQHF.

This clone was seen a handful of times. The DNA of the CDR3 is TGTGCCAGTAGTGGGATCGGAGGTAGGGGCTACACCTTC. This translates into CASSGIGGRGYTF. The rearrangement joins TRBV19 to TRBJ1-2; D is ambiguous. The germline gives CDR1 LNHDA, CDR2 SQIVND (reference sequence). CDR3 length: 13 amino acids. The V and J ends lost 5 bases and 8 bases respectively, with 15 bases between them.

The chain employs TRBV29-1 and TRBJ1-2, with D perhaps TRBD1 (5 bases). This CDR3 has 11 amino acids. Trimming left V 6 bases short and J 8 bases short, with 13 bases between. The germline V gene has CDR1 SQVTM and CDR2 ANQGSEA. The CDR3 loop reads CSVLGGGGYTF. In DNA, the CDR3 is TGCAGCGTCTTAGGCGGGGGAGGCTACACCTTC.

Here the CDR3 DNA reads TGTGCCAGCAGCCAATCAGACAACAAGTATGGCTACACCTTC. Translation: CASSQSDNKYGYTF. This rearrangement joins TRBV3-1 (or the pseudogene TRBV3-2) to TRBJ1-2; the D is unclear. CDR1 is LGHDT and CDR2 is YNNKEL in the germline V gene (reference sequence). The V and J ends lost 2 bases and 5 bases respectively, with 12 bases between them. The CDR3 loop spans 14 amino acids.

The V call is TRBV6-4, the J call TRBJ1-4; D is uncertain. Trimming removed 4 bases from V and 1 base from J, with 10 bases in between. The CDR3 extends over 15 amino acids. Germline CDR1 MRHNA, CDR2 SNTAGT. The CDR3 sequence: CASSAEVGTNEKLFF. The CDR3 coding sequence is TGTGCCAGCAGTGCTGAGGTGGGAACTAATGAAAAACTGTTTTTT.

This clone has just a few counts. The chain uses TRBV19 and TRBJ1-1; tentatively, D is TRBD1 (5 bases). Trimming left V 3 bases short and J 4 bases short, with 6 bases between. This CDR3 is 12 amino acids long. The germline V gene encodes CDR1 LNHDA and CDR2 SQIVND (reference sequence). The CDR3 sequence is CASSMGGTEAFF. The CDR3 DNA reads TGTGCCAGTAGTATGGGGGGCACTGAAGCTTTCTTT.